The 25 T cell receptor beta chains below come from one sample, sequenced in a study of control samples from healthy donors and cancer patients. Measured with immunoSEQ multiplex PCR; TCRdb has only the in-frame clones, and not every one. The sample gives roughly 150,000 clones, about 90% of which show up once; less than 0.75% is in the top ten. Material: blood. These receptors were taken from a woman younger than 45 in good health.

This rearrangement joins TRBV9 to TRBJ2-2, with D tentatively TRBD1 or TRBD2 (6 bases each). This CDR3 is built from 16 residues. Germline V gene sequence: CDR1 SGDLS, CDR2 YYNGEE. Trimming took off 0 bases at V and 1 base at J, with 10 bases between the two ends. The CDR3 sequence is CASSVAGGRNTGELFF. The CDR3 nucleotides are TGTGCCAGCAGCGTAGCTGGGGGGCGGAACACCGGGGAGCTGTTTTTT.

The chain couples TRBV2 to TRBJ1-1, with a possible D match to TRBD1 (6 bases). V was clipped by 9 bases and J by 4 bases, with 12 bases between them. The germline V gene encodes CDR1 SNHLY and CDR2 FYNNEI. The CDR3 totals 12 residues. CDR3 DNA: TGTGCCAGTTCCGACAGGCGCACTGAAGCTTTCTTT. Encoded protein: CASSDRRTEAFF.

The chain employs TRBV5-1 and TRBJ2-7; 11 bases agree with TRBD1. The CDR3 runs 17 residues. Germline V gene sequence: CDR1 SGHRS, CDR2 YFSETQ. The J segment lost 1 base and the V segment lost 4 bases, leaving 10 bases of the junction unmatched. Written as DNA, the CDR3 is TGCGCCAGCAGCCCAGGGACAGGGGGGCTTGTATCCTACGAGCAGTACTTC. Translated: CASSPGTGGLVSYEQYF.

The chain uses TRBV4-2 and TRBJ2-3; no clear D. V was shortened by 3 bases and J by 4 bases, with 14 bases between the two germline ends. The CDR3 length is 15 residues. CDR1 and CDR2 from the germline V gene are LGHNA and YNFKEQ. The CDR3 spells CASSQIIGTSDTQYF. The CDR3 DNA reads TGTGCCAGCAGCCAGATCATCGGTACGTCAGATACGCAGTATTTT.

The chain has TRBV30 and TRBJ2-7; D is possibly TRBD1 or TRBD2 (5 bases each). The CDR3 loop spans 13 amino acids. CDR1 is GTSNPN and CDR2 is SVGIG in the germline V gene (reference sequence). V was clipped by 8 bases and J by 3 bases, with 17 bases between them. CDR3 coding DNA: TGTGCCAACAGTGGGGACCGGTACTACGAGCAGTACTTC. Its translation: CANSGDRYYEQYF. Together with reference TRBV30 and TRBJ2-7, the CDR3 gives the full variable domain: SQTIHQWPATLVQPVGSPLSLECTVEGTSNPNLYWYRQAAGRGLQLLFYSVGIGQISSEVPQNLSASRPQDRQFILSSKKLLLSDSGFYLCANSGDRYYEQYFGPGTRLTVT.

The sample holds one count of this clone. For the CDR3, the DNA is TGTGCCAGCGACGGGGGGCTTGGGGAAAAACTGTTTTTT. It yields the protein CASDGGLGEKLFF. V is TRBV28 and J is TRBJ1-4; D perhaps matches TRBD1 (6 bases). CDR1 and CDR2 (germline): MDHEN, SYDVKM. V was shortened by 8 bases and J by 8 bases, with 15 bases between the two germline ends. There are 13 residues in the CDR3.

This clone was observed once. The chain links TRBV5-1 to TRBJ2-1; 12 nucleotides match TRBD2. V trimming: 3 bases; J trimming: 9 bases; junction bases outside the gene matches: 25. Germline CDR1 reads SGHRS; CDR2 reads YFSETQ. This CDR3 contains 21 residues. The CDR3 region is CASSSRAGARLAGGPVVEQFF. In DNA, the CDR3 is TGCGCCAGCAGCTCCCGCGCAGGGGCGAGGCTAGCGGGAGGGCCTGTTGTTGAGCAGTTCTTC.

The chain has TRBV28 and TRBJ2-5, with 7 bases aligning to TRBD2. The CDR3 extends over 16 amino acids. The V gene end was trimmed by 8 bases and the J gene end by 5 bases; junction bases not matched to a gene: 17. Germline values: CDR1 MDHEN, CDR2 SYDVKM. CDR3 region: CASETQWAGEGETQYF. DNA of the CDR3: TGTGCCAGCGAAACGCAGTGGGCGGGAGAGGGGGAGACCCAGTACTTC.

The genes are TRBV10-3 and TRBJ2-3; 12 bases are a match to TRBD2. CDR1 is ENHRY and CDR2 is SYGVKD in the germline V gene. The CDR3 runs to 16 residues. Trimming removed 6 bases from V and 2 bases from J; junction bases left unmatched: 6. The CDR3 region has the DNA TGTGCCATCAGCGACCGGACTAGCGGGATCACAGATACGCAGTATTTT. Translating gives CAISDRTSGITDTQYF.

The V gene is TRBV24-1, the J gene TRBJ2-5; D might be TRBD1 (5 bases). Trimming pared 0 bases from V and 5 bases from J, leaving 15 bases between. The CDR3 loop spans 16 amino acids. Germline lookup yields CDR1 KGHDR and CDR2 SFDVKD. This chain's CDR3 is CATSDLSAGLGETQYF. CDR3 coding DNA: TGTGCCACCAGTGATTTGTCGGCAGGGCTGGGGGAGACCCAGTACTTC.

The CDR3 spells CASSSLVEQFF. In DNA, the CDR3 is TGTGCCAGCTCCTCGCTAGTTGAGCAGTTCTTC. The V call is TRBV2, the J call TRBJ2-1; D remains ambiguous. V gave up 8 bases and J gave up 9 bases, with 11 bases separating them. CDR1 SNHLY and CDR2 FYNNEI come from the germline V gene. The length of the CDR3 is 11 residues.

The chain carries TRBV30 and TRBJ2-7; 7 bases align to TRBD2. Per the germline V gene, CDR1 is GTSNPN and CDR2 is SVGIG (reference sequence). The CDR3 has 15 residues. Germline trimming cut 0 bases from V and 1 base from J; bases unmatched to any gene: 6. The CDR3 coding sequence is TGTGCCTGGAGTGTACCCTGGACTAGGTCCTACGAGCAGTACTTC. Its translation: CAWSVPWTRSYEQYF.

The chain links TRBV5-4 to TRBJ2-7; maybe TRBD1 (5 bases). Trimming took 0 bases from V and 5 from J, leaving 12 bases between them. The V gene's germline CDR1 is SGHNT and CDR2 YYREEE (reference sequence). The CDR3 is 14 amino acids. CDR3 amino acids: CASSLVSAGNEQYF. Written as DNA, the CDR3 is TGTGCCAGCAGCTTGGTTAGTGCAGGGAACGAGCAGTACTTC. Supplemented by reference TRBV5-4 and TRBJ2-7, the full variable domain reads ETGVTQSPTHLIKTRGQQVTLRCSSQSGHNTVSWYQQALGQGPQFIFQYYREEENGRGNFPPRFSGLQFPNYSSELNVNALELDDSALYLCASSLVSAGNEQYFGPGTRLTVT.

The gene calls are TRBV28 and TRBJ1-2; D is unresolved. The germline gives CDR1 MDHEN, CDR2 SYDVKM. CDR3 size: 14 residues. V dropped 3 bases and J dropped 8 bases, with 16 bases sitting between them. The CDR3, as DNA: TGTGCCAGCAGTTTTTCCTACAAGGTGGAGGGCTACACCTTC. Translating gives CASSFSYKVEGYTF.

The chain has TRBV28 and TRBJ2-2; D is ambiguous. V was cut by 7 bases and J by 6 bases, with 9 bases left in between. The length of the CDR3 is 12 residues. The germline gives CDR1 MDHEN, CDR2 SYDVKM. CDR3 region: CASTRLAGELFF. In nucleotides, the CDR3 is TGTGCCAGCACAAGACTGGCCGGGGAGCTGTTTTTT.

The DNA of the CDR3 is TGTGCCAGCAGCACCGGGACTAGCGGGAACCCCACAGATACGCAGTATTTT. This sequence encodes CASSTGTSGNPTDTQYF. The chain recombines TRBV11-2 with TRBJ2-3, with 13 bases that match TRBD2. Germline CDR1 reads SGHAT; CDR2 reads FQNNGV. Losses at the gene ends were 5 bases for V and 2 bases for J; bases not matched to a gene: 7. The CDR3 runs to 17 residues.

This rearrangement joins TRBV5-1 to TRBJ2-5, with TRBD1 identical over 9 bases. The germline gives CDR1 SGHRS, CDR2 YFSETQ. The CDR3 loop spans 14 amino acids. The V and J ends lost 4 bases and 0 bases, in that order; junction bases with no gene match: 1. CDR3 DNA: TGCGCCAGCAGCAGGGACAGGGACCAAGAGACCCAGTACTTC. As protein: CASSRDRDQETQYF. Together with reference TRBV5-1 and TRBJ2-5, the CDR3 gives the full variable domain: KAGVTQTPRYLIKTRGQQVTLSCSPISGHRSVSWYQQTPGQGLQFLFEYFSETQRNKGNFPGRFSGRQFSNSRSEMNVSTLELGDSALYLCASSRDRDQETQYFGPGTRLLVL.

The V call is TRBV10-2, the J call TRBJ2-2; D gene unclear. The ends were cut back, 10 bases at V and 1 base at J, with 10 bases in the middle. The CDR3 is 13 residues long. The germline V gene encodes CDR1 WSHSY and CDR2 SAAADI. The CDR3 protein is CATRGGNTGELFF. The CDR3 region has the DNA TGCGCCACCCGAGGCGGGAACACCGGGGAGCTGTTTTTT.

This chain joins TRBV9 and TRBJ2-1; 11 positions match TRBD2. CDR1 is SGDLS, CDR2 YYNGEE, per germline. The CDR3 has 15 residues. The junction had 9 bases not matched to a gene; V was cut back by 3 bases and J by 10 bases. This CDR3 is CASSGGLAEIGEQFF. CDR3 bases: TGTGCCAGCAGCGGGGGACTAGCGGAGATCGGGGAGCAGTTCTTC.

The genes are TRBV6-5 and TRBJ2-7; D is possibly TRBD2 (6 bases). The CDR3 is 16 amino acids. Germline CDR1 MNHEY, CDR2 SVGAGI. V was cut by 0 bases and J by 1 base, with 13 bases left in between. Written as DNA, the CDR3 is TGTGCCAGCAGTTACTCTTCCAGCGGGCTTTCCTACGAGCAGTACTTC. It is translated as CASSYSSSGLSYEQYF.

The CDR3 region is CASSRIRDRGTWVDKNIQYF. In DNA, the CDR3 is TGTGCCAGCAGCAGGATCCGGGACAGGGGTACATGGGTAGACAAAAACATTCAGTACTTC. The rearrangement links TRBV6-6 to TRBJ2-4; 10 bases align to TRBD1. V shed 6 bases, J shed 3 bases, and the junction held 20 bases outside the gene matches. From germline, CDR1 is MNHNY and CDR2 SVGAGI (reference sequence). CDR3 length: 20 residues.

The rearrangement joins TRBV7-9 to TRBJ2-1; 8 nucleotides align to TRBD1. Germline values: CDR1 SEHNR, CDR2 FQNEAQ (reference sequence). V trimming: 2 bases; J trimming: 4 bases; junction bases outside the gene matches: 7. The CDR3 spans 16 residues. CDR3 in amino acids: CASSLRGQVRYNEQFF. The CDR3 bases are TGTGCCAGCAGCTTAAGGGGACAGGTTCGGTACAATGAGCAGTTCTTC.

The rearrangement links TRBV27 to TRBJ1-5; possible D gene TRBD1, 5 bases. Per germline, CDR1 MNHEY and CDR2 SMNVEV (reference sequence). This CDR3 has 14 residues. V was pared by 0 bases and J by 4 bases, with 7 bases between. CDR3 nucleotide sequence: TGTGCCAGCAGTTTATCCGGGGGAAATCAGCCCCAGCATTTT. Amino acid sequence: CASSLSGGNQPQHF.

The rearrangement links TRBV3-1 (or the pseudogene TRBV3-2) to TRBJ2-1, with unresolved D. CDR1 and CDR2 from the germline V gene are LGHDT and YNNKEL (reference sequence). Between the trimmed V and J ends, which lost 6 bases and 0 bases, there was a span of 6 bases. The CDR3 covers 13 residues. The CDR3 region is CASRPSSYNEQFF. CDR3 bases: TGTGCCAGCAGGCCGAGCTCCTACAATGAGCAGTTCTTC.

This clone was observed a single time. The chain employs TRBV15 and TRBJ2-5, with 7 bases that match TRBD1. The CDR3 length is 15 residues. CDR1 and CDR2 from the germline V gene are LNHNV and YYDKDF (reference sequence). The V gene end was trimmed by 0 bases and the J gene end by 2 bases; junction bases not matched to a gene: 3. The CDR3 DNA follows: TGTGCCACCAGCAGAGAGACAGGGTATCAAGAGACCCAGTACTTC. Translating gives CATSRETGYQETQYF.